The 22 T cell receptor beta chains reported below all come from one sample, sequenced in a study of response to subunit inactivated influenza vaccine. TCRdb reprocessed the RT-PCR reads with MiXCR, giving one entry per CDR3 protein. The data show hundreds of thousands of distinct CDR3 sequences, around 16% seen once. Here the sequenced sample was PBMCs from blood, taken 11 to 12 days after vaccination. Receptors were obtained from a man aged 50 or older who received an inactivated influenza vaccine.

This clonotype has more than one count but fewer than ten. The rearrangement uses TRBV20-1 and TRBJ2-2; TRBD1 aligns across 7 bases. With V trimmed by 3 bases and J by 6 bases, 7 bases remained unmatched. Germline loops: CDR1 DFQATT, CDR2 SNEGSKA (reference sequence). The length of the CDR3 is 14 residues. CDR3 residues: CSARVGGAPGELFF. CDR3 DNA sequence: TGCAGTGCTAGGGTAGGGGGCGCGCCCGGGGAGCTGTTTTTT.

A few counts support this clonotype. This chain connects TRBV20-1 to TRBJ1-6, with D tentatively TRBD1 (5 bases). The CDR3 has 15 residues. Trimming removed 6 bases at V and 0 bases at J, with 12 bases between. Germline V CDR1 and CDR2: DFQATT, SNEGSKA (reference sequence). Here the CDR3 DNA reads TGCAGTGCCGGGGACCGGAGCTCCTATAATTCACCCCTCCACTTT. Protein: CSAGDRSSYNSPLHF.

V and J are TRBV12-3 or TRBV12-4 and TRBJ2-1, with D possibly matching TRBD1 (5 bases). Trimming shortened V by 7 bases and J by 9 bases, and 16 bases separated the two germline ends. The CDR3 has 13 amino acids. The CDR3 loop is CASNTHGAGEQFF. CDR3 nucleotide sequence: TGTGCCAGCAATACCCATGGGGCCGGTGAGCAGTTCTTC.

This clonotype occurred a few times. The genes are TRBV5-1 and TRBJ2-1, with 11 positions matching TRBD2. V shed 3 bases and J 6 bases; nucleotides not matched to a gene: 5. This CDR3 is built from 15 residues. Germline V lookup: CDR1 SGHRS, CDR2 YFSETQ. CDR3 amino acids: CASSSGLAEINEQFF. The CDR3 DNA follows: TGCGCCAGCAGCTCGGGACTAGCGGAAATCAATGAGCAGTTCTTC.

The chain recombines TRBV11-1 with TRBJ2-1; 7 nucleotides match TRBD2. This CDR3 spans 18 amino acids. V gave up 0 bases and J gave up 4 bases; unmatched junction bases: 12. In germline, CDR1 is SGHAT, CDR2 FQDESV (reference sequence). The CDR3 reads CASSLATWGGRDYNEQFF. The CDR3 region has the DNA TGTGCCAGCAGCTTAGCGACATGGGGCGGGAGAGATTACAATGAGCAGTTCTTC. Based on the CDR3 plus reference TRBV11-1 and TRBJ2-1, the full variable domain is EAEVAQSPRYKITEKSQAVAFWCDPISGHATLYWYRQILGQGPELLVQFQDESVVDDSQLPKDRFSAERLKGVDSTLKIQPAELGDSAMYLCASSLATWGGRDYNEQFFGPGTRLTVL.

This clonotype was counted a few times. A much larger clone differs by one base, so this may be a read error. V usage is TRBV25-1 and J usage is TRBJ1-1; weak D call: TRBD1 (5 bases). The CDR3 is made up of 12 amino acids. V dropped 3 bases and J dropped 5 bases, with 7 bases sitting between them. CDR1 and CDR2 (germline): MGHDK, SYGVNS. The CDR3 nucleotides read TGTGCCAGCAGTGACGGGGGAACTGAAGCTTTCTTT. Translation gives CASSDGGTEAFF.

J is TRBJ2-2 and V is TRBV5-1; D uncertain. The CDR3 contains 14 residues. The germline V gene encodes CDR1 SGHRS and CDR2 YFSETQ. V lost 1 base, J lost 7 bases, and 11 bases lay in between. CDR3 protein: CASSLKATGGELFF. The CDR3 DNA sequence: TGCGCCAGCAGCTTGAAGGCGACCGGCGGGGAGCTGTTTTTT. Full variable domain (missing parts from reference TRBV5-1 and TRBJ2-2): KAGVTQTPRYLIKTRGQQVTLSCSPISGHRSVSWYQQTPGQGLQFLFEYFSETQRNKGNFPGRFSGRQFSNSRSEMNVSTLELGDSALYLCASSLKATGGELFFGEGSRLTVL.

This clonotype was detected only a few times. The J gene is TRBJ2-6, the V gene TRBV19, with a weak D call TRBD2 (6 bases). This CDR3 comprises 16 residues. Trimming took off 6 bases at V and 2 bases at J, with 14 bases between the two ends. CDR1 and CDR2 (germline): LNHDA, SQIVND (reference sequence). The CDR3 region has the DNA TGTGCCAGTAGCCGAGAGGGAGGAACTGGGGCCAACGTCCTGACTTTC. It encodes CASSREGGTGANVLTF.

There are a few counts of this clonotype. This chain connects TRBV20-1 to TRBJ2-3; D is possibly TRBD2 (6 bases). The V gene's germline CDR1 is DFQATT and CDR2 SNEGSKA (reference sequence). The CDR3 extends over 11 amino acids. V lost 1 base and J lost 10, with 9 bases in between. As DNA, the CDR3 is TGCAGTGCTAGAGGGGACTCGGCGCAGTATTTT. It translates to CSARGDSAQYF.

This clonotype was seen a few times. The chain combines TRBV5-4 with TRBJ2-3; D gene uncertain. Trimming took 3 bases from V and 1 from J, leaving 12 bases between them. CDR3 size: 15 residues. CDR1 is SGHNT, CDR2 YYREEE, per germline (reference sequence). For the CDR3, the DNA is TGTGCCAGCAGCTCTGGCCCTCAGGGCACAGATACGCAGTATTTT. Its translation: CASSSGPQGTDTQYF. Together with reference TRBV5-4 and TRBJ2-3, the CDR3 gives the full variable domain: ETGVTQSPTHLIKTRGQQVTLRCSSQSGHNTVSWYQQALGQGPQFIFQYYREEENGRGNFPPRFSGLQFPNYSSELNVNALELDDSALYLCASSSGPQGTDTQYFGPGTRLTVL.

This clonotype was detected only a few times. The chain has TRBV11-2 and TRBJ2-1; 8 bases are a match to TRBD1. The V gene's germline CDR1 is SGHAT and CDR2 FQNNGV. Trimming took 1 base from V and 0 from J; bases not matched to a gene: 8. This CDR3 spans 18 amino acids. In nucleotides, the CDR3 is TGTGCCAGCAGCTTAGGACGGGACAGGAAAGGCTCCTACAATGAGCAGTTCTTC. Translation gives CASSLGRDRKGSYNEQFF. The whole variable domain, filled in from reference TRBV11-2 and TRBJ2-1, reads EAGVAQSPRYKIIEKRQSVAFWCNPISGHATLYWYQQILGQGPKLLIQFQNNGVVDDSQLPKDRFSAERLKGVDSTLKIQPAKLEDSAVYLCASSLGRDRKGSYNEQFFGPGTRLTVL.

This clonotype was seen a few times. The chain links TRBV7-3 to TRBJ2-3; 13 nucleotides align to TRBD2. Germline lookup yields CDR1 SGHTA and CDR2 FQGTGA. The junction had 6 bases not matched to a gene; V was cut back by 5 bases and J by 4 bases. This CDR3 region has 16 residues. The CDR3 reads CASSARLAGGADTQYF. CDR3 coding DNA: TGTGCCAGCAGCGCTCGACTAGCGGGAGGCGCAGATACGCAGTATTTT. The full variable domain, rest sourced from reference TRBV7-3 and TRBJ2-3, is GAGVSQTPSNKVTEKGKYVELRCDPISGHTALYWYRQSLGQGPEFLIYFQGTGAADDSGLPNDRFFAVRPEGSVSTLKIQRTERGDSAVYLCASSARLAGGADTQYFGPGTRLTVL.

This clonotype was detected a few times. This chain uses TRBV29-1 with TRBJ1-5; 7 nucleotides align to TRBD1. Germline CDR1 and CDR2: SQVTM and ANQGSEA. The V segment lost 6 bases and the J segment 5 bases; nucleotides outside the gene matches: 10. The CDR3 consists of 14 residues. The CDR3 is CSVTEGQSDQPQHF. The DNA for the CDR3 is TGCAGCGTCACGGAGGGACAGTCGGATCAGCCCCAGCATTTT.

This clonotype was seen a handful of times. The genes are TRBV5-1 and TRBJ2-7; D possibly matches TRBD1 or TRBD2 (6 bases each). Germline CDR1 and CDR2: SGHRS and YFSETQ. The ends were cut back, 0 bases at V and 11 bases at J, with 15 bases in the middle. The CDR3 contains 13 residues. CDR3 coding DNA: TGCGCCAGCAGCTTGGAGGAGGGACAAGGGGAGTACTTC. Amino acids: CASSLEEGQGEYF. Complete variable domain (other parts from reference TRBV5-1 and TRBJ2-7): KAGVTQTPRYLIKTRGQQVTLSCSPISGHRSVSWYQQTPGQGLQFLFEYFSETQRNKGNFPGRFSGRQFSNSRSEMNVSTLELGDSALYLCASSLEEGQGEYFGPGTRLTVT.

This rearrangement joins TRBV4-1 to TRBJ2-6; 9 bases line up with TRBD1. The germline V gene encodes CDR1 MGHRA and CDR2 YSYEKL. This CDR3 spans 17 amino acids. V shed 1 base, J shed 4 bases, and the junction held 5 bases outside the gene matches. In DNA, the CDR3 is TGCGCCAGCAGCCAAGTACAGGGGGCGCGAGGGGCCAACGTCCTGACTTTC. Translated, it gives CASSQVQGARGANVLTF.

V gene TRBV28 combines with J gene TRBJ2-1; unclear D gene. The V gene lost 1 base and the J gene lost 0 bases, with 10 bases spanning the gap. Germline V CDR1 and CDR2: MDHEN, SYDVKM. The CDR3 is made up of 16 amino acids. The CDR3 loop reads CASSLYTQSSYNEQFF. The CDR3, as DNA: TGTGCCAGCAGTTTATACACCCAGAGCTCCTACAATGAGCAGTTCTTC.

This clonotype appeared a few times. V and J are TRBV20-1 and TRBJ1-1, with D uncertain. V lost 0 bases to trimming and J lost 5 bases, with 16 bases between them. The CDR3 runs 15 residues. Germline V lookup: CDR1 DFQATT, CDR2 SNEGSKA (reference sequence). The CDR3 loop reads CSARDWQAVRTEAFF. For the CDR3, the DNA is TGCAGTGCTAGAGATTGGCAGGCTGTTCGTACTGAAGCTTTCTTT.

The rearrangement joins TRBV5-1 to TRBJ1-4, with 8 bases matching TRBD1. CDR3 size: 14 residues. With V trimmed by 4 bases and J by 8 bases, 7 bases remained unmatched. CDR1 is SGHRS, CDR2 YFSETQ, per germline. CDR3 in amino acids: CASSPDRVGEKLFF. In DNA form, the CDR3 reads TGCGCCAGCAGCCCGGACAGGGTAGGCGAAAAACTGTTTTTT.

This clonotype was seen a handful of times. V usage is TRBV20-1 and J usage is TRBJ1-5, with TRBD1 matching 10 bases. This CDR3 region has 14 residues. The junction had 3 bases not matched to a gene; V was cut back by 0 bases and J by 7 bases. Germline loops: CDR1 DFQATT, CDR2 SNEGSKA (reference sequence). The CDR3: CSAREDRGRQPQHF. The CDR3 bases are TGCAGTGCTAGAGAAGACAGGGGGCGACAGCCCCAGCATTTT.

This chain links TRBV20-1 with TRBJ1-1; D is undetermined. The germline CDR1 and CDR2 sequences are DFQATT and SNEGSKA (reference sequence). The CDR3 loop spans 15 amino acids. The V end was cut by 0 bases, the J end by 4 bases, with 15 bases between. The CDR3 DNA reads TGCAGTGCTAGAGAAACGACGGGGTTCAGCACTGAAGCTTTCTTT. Its translation is CSARETTGFSTEAFF.

Only a few counts were recorded for this clonotype. The chain couples TRBV28 to TRBJ2-7; 8 bases align to TRBD1. Germline CDR1 reads MDHEN; CDR2 reads SYDVKM. V gave up 7 bases and J gave up 1 base; unmatched junction bases: 0. The CDR3 extends over 12 amino acids. In DNA form, the CDR3 reads TGTGCCAGCAACAGGGGGTCCTACGAGCAGTACTTC. Its protein product is CASNRGSYEQYF.

This clonotype was picked up a small number of times. The chain employs TRBV6-5 and TRBJ1-1; D is unresolved. The CDR3 spans 15 residues. Germline assignment: CDR1 MNHEY and CDR2 SVGAGI. The V and J ends lost 1 base and 1 base respectively, with 10 bases between them. CDR3 sequence reads: CASSYFGSGNTEAFF. In nucleotides, the CDR3 is TGTGCCAGCAGTTACTTCGGGTCGGGGAACACTGAAGCTTTCTTT.